This T cell receptor (beta chain) was observed in a study of shared clonotypes between healthy human individuals (dated by TCRdb to the early 2020s). Background on the whole study: A couple of women and a few men aged 18 to 49 years were included in the cohort. For each donor, three plates each were used for CD4 naive and CD4 memory, two plates were used for CD8 naive, and one plate was used for CD8 memory. To estimate repertoire size and how much clonotype sharing occurs between individuals, the study deeply sequenced the blood TCR repertoires of five healthy adults. Different laboratories and diverse techniques were used to prepare libraries and sequence TCR repertoires, to increase sequencing depth and limit assay-specific biases. Leukapheresis yielded between about 0.94 and 8.9 billion PBMCs per donor. The research as a whole found: Because the study included only a small number of donors, the genetic and exposure-history diversity represented was limited. Even with the large sequencing depth, rarefaction of the sorted-subset datasets indicated that sequencing was incomplete. Naive subsets generally had larger estimated clonotype richness than memory subsets. Sharing across a handful of donors was observed for around 5% of naive CD4, over 3% of naive CD8, about 2.3% of memory CD4, and around 0.4% of memory CD8 clonotypes. Only blood was sampled, and tissue TCR repertoires likely differ from those in blood. Pairwise subsampling led to the expectation that sequencing depth would affect the degree of clonotype sharing among donors. Compared with non-shared clonotypes, clonotypes shared by all four sorted-subset donors had higher generation probabilities.

The V and J ends are trimmed by 0 bases and 5 bases, leaving 8 bases between them. Reading from cysteine to phenylalanine, the CDR3 counts 13 amino acids. Here the CDR3 DNA is all that survives: 39 bases in frame from base 1. The germline V gene yields SGHRS for CDR1 and YFSETQ for CDR2. Using the deep immunoSEQ assay, multiplex PCR amplified TCR CDR3 regions from genomic DNA. For each cell subset, the extracted genomic DNA was distributed evenly across all wells of several immunoSEQ 96-well plates, and each plate served as one replicate. Each replicate PCR for sorted subsets received about 220 ng genomic DNA, equal to tens of thousands of T cell genomes. Purified libraries were quantified with a Qubit 3.0 fluorometer, sized on a Bioanalyzer 2100, and re-quantified with the KAPA Library Quantification kit. Every immunoSEQ 96-well plate was sequenced on a dedicated single-read 150-cycle Illumina NextSeq 550 flow cell. The study's own analysis went as follows. The immunoSEQ output contained only junctional sequences without quality scores, so filtering could not match that applied to full-length reads. To assign V/J genes and CDR3, sequences were annotated against IMGT germline references using PyIR, a Python wrapper for IgBLAST v1.9. Any read was removed if the V/J assignment was weak (E-value above 1e-6), the CDR3 was missing, or the read contained stop codons, out-of-frame junctions, or ambiguous translated residues. V3J clonotypes were defined as sequences sharing the same inferred V gene, J gene, and CDR3 amino acid sequence. Percentage overlap between repertoires was computed as shared unique clonotypes divided by the size of the smaller repertoire. Three approaches were used to assess repertoire richness: RTK rarefaction, the Chao1 estimator, and Recon v2.1 estimates of unobserved clonotypes. For all TCRbeta clonotypes obtained by the gDNA method from a few donors, generation probabilities were computed with OLGA. The source is immuneACCESS, and TCRdb retained only in-frame sequences with V and J called. Part of the clones is not carried over; for the studies checked, unresolved V genes explain less than half of this, and the remainder is unexplained. D and trimming were read from the DNA, whereas the V and J calls and clone size are those reported in that table. The sample contains about 670,000 clones, roughly 78% of them found a single time. The top ten hold less than 2% of the sample.

To note about this clone: What this receptor recognizes is not known. Base quality data are lacking; no much larger clone is found one base away.

The donors were healthy, HIV-negative adults with no recently reported acute infections or vaccinations. Every donor was a Caucasian adult residing in Nashville, Tennessee, USA. CD4+ T cells were enriched by magnetic negative selection, after which naive cells were positively selected on CD45RA and the negative fraction was taken as the memory subset. After blood collection by leukapheresis, PBMCs were isolated using Ficoll-Histopaque density gradient centrifugation and then cryopreserved in the vapor phase of liquid nitrogen. Analytical flow cytometry was used to check the purity and quantity of each magnetically sorted T cell population. Genomic DNA was isolated from each sorted fraction and quantified by UV absorbance on a Nanodrop 2000c.

Sequences were obtained from memory CD4+ T cells sorted from blood. Per the publication, the cell subset or site label means: CD45RA-negative fraction. The V and J genes are TRBV5-1 and TRBJ2-5; the D gene cannot be named for sure. This receptor was obtained from a woman aged 30 to 39 in good health. The CDR3 sequence is CASSLDVGETQYF. The sequence in DNA is TGCGCCAGCAGCTTGGACGTCGGGGAGACCCAGTACTTC.